This T cell receptor beta chain was identified during a study of cytomegalovirus exposure and HLA in healthy donors. 13 Jbeta primers and 60 Vbeta primers were used for the PCR. This table comes from immunoSEQ multiplex PCR, and its TCRdb copy is limited to in-frame clones, with some not included. The sample records 95,000 to 100,000 clones, 78% being singletons. Everyone who donated was a healthy bone marrow donor. With respect to this clone: Its antigen is currently unknown.

Study-wide findings and caveats: An apparent linkage of common viral pathogens to several of the most significant clusters emerged in a later analysis.

V lost 2 bases and J lost 4, with 5 bases in between. Germline V gene data show CDR1 as KGHSH and CDR2 as LQKENI. The CDR3 consists of 13 residues. The receptor's source is a woman aged 55-70 years in good health and CMV-seronegative. The sequenced material came from PBMCs. This chain joins TRBV18 and TRBJ2-2; D is uncertain. CDR3 DNA: TGTGCCAGCTCACCAGGCAGCACCGGGGAGCTGTTTTTT. Its protein product is CASSPGSTGELFF.